This entry lists 14 T cell receptor beta chains sequenced from one sample in a study of cytomegalovirus exposure and HLA in healthy donors. Use of 60 Vbeta and 13 Jbeta primers characterized the PCR. Assay used: immunoSEQ multiplex PCR; TCRdb lists only in-frame clones, some missing. The data show fewer than 150,000 clones, about 77% seen once. Material: PBMCs. Receptor source: a man over 45 in good health and CMV-seronegative.

This chain uses TRBV6-1 with TRBJ1-5; no clear D gene. The CDR3 sequence is 18 residues long. The V gene lost 4 bases and the J gene lost 0 bases, with 19 bases spanning the gap. CDR1 is MNHNS and CDR2 is SASEGT in the germline V gene. This CDR3 is CASSAIGRRRDSNQPQHF. As DNA, the CDR3 is TGTGCCAGCAGTGCCATCGGACGGAGGAGGGATAGCAATCAGCCCCAGCATTTT.

This clone was seen only a few times. The chain has TRBV5-4 and TRBJ1-1; TRBD1 matches 9 bases. Germline V gene sequence: CDR1 SGHNT, CDR2 YYREEE (reference sequence). The CDR3 runs 15 residues. V was pared by 3 bases and J by 3 bases, with 6 bases of the junction left unmatched. CDR3 nucleotides: TGTGCCAGCAGCTGGAGGCGGACAGGGGACACTGAAGCTTTCTTT. As protein: CASSWRRTGDTEAFF.

This sequence joins TRBV25-1 and TRBJ2-7, with 9 bases aligning to TRBD2. The V segment lost 4 bases and the J segment 0 bases; nucleotides outside the gene matches: 4. This CDR3 is 15 amino acids long. From germline, CDR1 is MGHDK and CDR2 SYGVNS. CDR3 in amino acids: CASSVAGVSSYEQYF. CDR3 DNA sequence: TGTGCCAGCAGTGTAGCGGGAGTGAGCTCCTACGAGCAGTACTTC.

J is TRBJ2-1 and V is TRBV5-1; 7 bases match TRBD2. CDR1 SGHRS and CDR2 YFSETQ come from the germline V gene. V shed 0 bases and J 6 bases; nucleotides not matched to a gene: 0. The CDR3 runs to 13 residues. This CDR3 reads CASSLGGSNEQFF. The DNA of the CDR3 is TGCGCCAGCAGCTTGGGCGGGAGCAATGAGCAGTTCTTC.

This clone was seen just once. The rearrangement uses TRBV11-2 and TRBJ2-7; 9 bases line up with TRBD1. This CDR3 has 15 amino acids. The germline V gene encodes CDR1 SGHAT and CDR2 FQNNGV. The V and J ends lost 5 bases and 2 bases, in that order; junction bases with no gene match: 7. The CDR3 region is CASSPAGQGTYEQYF. The CDR3 DNA follows: TGTGCCAGCAGCCCGGCGGGACAGGGCACCTACGAGCAGTACTTC.

The chain recombines TRBV11-1 with TRBJ1-2, with TRBD1 matching over 8 bases. The V segment lost 10 bases and the J segment 4 bases; nucleotides outside the gene matches: 14. The CDR3 runs 15 residues. Germline V lookup: CDR1 SGHAT, CDR2 FQDESV (reference sequence). CDR3 loop: CAIGPRTGLGYGYTF. CDR3 nucleotide sequence: TGTGCCATAGGACCACGGACAGGGCTCGGCTATGGCTACACCTTC.

A word on this clone: An end of the junction does not agree with germline; a read error may underlie this. Other DNA sequences in the sample encode the same CDR3. This chain joins TRBV5-1 and TRBJ1-1; 8 nucleotides line up with TRBD1. CDR1 is SGHRS and CDR2 is YFSETQ in the germline V gene. The CDR3 has 15 residues. The chain's CDR3 is CASSLSTGVNTEAFF. The DNA of the CDR3 is TGCGCCAGCAGCTTGTCGACAGGGGTCAACACTGAAGCTTTCTTC.

The V gene is TRBV27, the J gene TRBJ2-7; 9 positions match TRBD2. Germline V CDR1 and CDR2: MNHEY, SMNVEV (reference sequence). This CDR3 has 17 residues. Trimming took 6 bases from V and 5 from J; bases not matched to a gene: 17. The CDR3 spells CASRLTSGQLRVDEQYF. The CDR3 coding sequence is TGTGCCAGCAGATTGACTAGCGGCCAATTAAGGGTGGACGAGCAGTACTTC.

V gene TRBV27 combines with J gene TRBJ2-1, with TRBD1 identical over 10 bases. Germline CDR1 MNHEY, CDR2 SMNVEV (reference sequence). This CDR3 has 14 residues. V dropped 7 bases and J dropped 7; count of bases not matched to a gene: 7. The CDR3 sequence: CASKRDRGRNEQFF. The CDR3 nucleotides are TGTGCCAGCAAACGGGACAGGGGAAGGAATGAGCAGTTCTTC.

The chain links TRBV9 to TRBJ2-2; 11 bases are shared with TRBD2. The V gene end was trimmed by 0 bases and the J gene end by 7 bases; junction bases not matched to a gene: 5. CDR1 SGDLS and CDR2 YYNGEE come from the germline V gene. The CDR3 runs 16 residues. The CDR3 sequence: CASSVVAGGPVGELFF. In DNA form, the CDR3 reads TGTGCCAGCAGCGTAGTAGCGGGAGGGCCGGTCGGGGAGCTGTTTTTT.

This clone was recorded a few times. The chain has TRBV7-8 and TRBJ2-4; 10 bases are shared with TRBD2. CDR1 and CDR2 (germline): SGHVS, FQNEAQ. CDR3 size: 19 residues. Unmatched junction bases numbered 14, after V lost 5 bases and J lost 1 base. CDR3 in amino acids: CASSRRSRTSGEAKNIQYF. The CDR3 DNA reads TGTGCCAGCAGCCGAAGGTCCCGGACTAGCGGTGAGGCCAAAAACATTCAGTACTTC.

V usage is TRBV7-2 and J usage is TRBJ1-1; 9 nucleotides line up with TRBD1. J was trimmed by 1 base and V by 4 bases; bases with no gene match: 1. From germline, CDR1 is SGHTA and CDR2 FQGNSA. This CDR3 comprises 14 residues. The CDR3 loop reads CASSWGQGNTEAFF. The CDR3 DNA reads as TGTGCCAGCAGCTGGGGACAGGGGAACACTGAAGCTTTCTTT.

This chain connects TRBV11-2 to TRBJ2-1; 9 bases fit TRBD2. Germline CDR1 SGHAT, CDR2 FQNNGV. Trimming at V came to 1 base and at J to 7 bases, leaving 11 bases not matched to a gene. The CDR3 totals 17 residues. The CDR3 is CASSLGLAGGPGNEQFF. The CDR3, as DNA: TGTGCCAGCAGCTTAGGACTGGCGGGAGGGCCTGGGAATGAGCAGTTCTTC.

The chain combines TRBV5-4 with TRBJ2-1; D is ambiguous. V lost 0 bases, J lost 3 bases, and 10 bases lay in between. The CDR3 loop spans 15 amino acids. Germline V lookup: CDR1 SGHNT, CDR2 YYREEE (reference sequence). CDR3 sequence: CASSLGHNLYNEQFF. CDR3 coding DNA: TGTGCCAGCAGCTTGGGGCATAACCTCTACAATGAGCAGTTCTTC.